Below, one T cell receptor (beta chain) is given with its context. Its specificity is unknown. The record originates from a study of cytomegalovirus exposure and HLA in healthy donors. Study details: Membership in the Caucasian-associated ancestry cluster was found for 65% to 85% of 300 to 400 genotyped donors.

Overall study results and limits: One cluster of highly shared sequence variants probably arose as a sequencing artifact. Another analysis was done later, and it associated 15,000 to 20,000 TCR beta sequences with HLA alleles at 0.05 false discovery rate.

This PCR relied on a set of 60 Vbeta primers and 13 Jbeta primers. In the authors' methods: Later, about 80 million unique TCR beta chains were counted in an analysis, and roughly 11 million of them were shared. The repertoire was sequenced with immunoSEQ multiplex PCR; TCRdb's copy has only in-frame clones and lacks some. V and J calls and clone size are given by that table; D and trimming were obtained from the DNA. The table has 130,000 or so clones, over 70% seen once. The trim removed 4 bases at V and 3 bases at J, leaving 6 bases unmatched. The CDR3 sequence is 14 residues long. CDR1 and CDR2 (germline): MGHDK, SYGVNS.

This receptor was taken from a woman younger than 35 in good health and CMV-seronegative. Source material: PBMCs. The chain has TRBV25-1 and TRBJ2-7, with 7 nucleotides matching TRBD2. CDR3 residues: CASSAEAGHYEQYF. The CDR3 DNA sequence: TGTGCCAGCAGTGCCGAAGCGGGGCACTACGAGCAGTACTTC.